The rows below give T cell receptor beta chains drawn from one sample of a study of T cell changes during pregnancy in multiple sclerosis. Sequencing used immunoSEQ multiplex PCR; TCRdb keeps in-frame clones, though not all of them. The data show 70,000 to 95,000 clones, 94% seen once. Sequencing used peripheral blood, obtained after pregnancy. These receptor sequences come from a female donor in good health, enrolled as a control in a pregnancy study. Each CDR3 is given with its conserved first and last residue.

J gene | V gene | CDR3 protein
TRBJ2-7 | TRBV18 | CASSPGLAIVYEQYF
TRBJ2-7 | TRBV5-1 | CASSLVGTGTNEQYF
TRBJ1-2 | TRBV27 | CASSIHGQGWGYTF
TRBJ2-7 | TRBV7-6 | CASTQEREGYEQYF
TRBJ2-7 | TRBV5-6 | CASSYRDTQYF
TRBJ2-2 | TRBV2 | CASSQYQGVDTGELFF
TRBJ2-2 | TRBV5-1 | CASSRGLAGELFF
TRBJ2-7 | TRBV11-3 | CASSSGSPYEQYF
TRBJ2-7 | TRBV2 | CASSEQAYYEQYF
TRBJ2-5 | TRBV28 | CASSPGTSWLETQYF
TRBJ2-1 | TRBV29-1 | CSVEGVTGPSNEQFF
TRBJ2-3 | TRBV2 | CASSGRRTAGVSDTQYF
TRBJ2-1 | TRBV5-1 | CASSLAQGIVTYNEQFF
TRBJ2-3 | TRBV27 | CASSLSPGTPSDTQYF
TRBJ2-1 | TRBV6-1 | CASSERASGRAYNEQFF
TRBJ2-2 | TRBV27 | CASSIAGGNTGELFF
TRBJ2-2 | TRBV27 | CASSYNTGELFF
TRBJ2-5 | TRBV2 | CASSGLAGEGETQYF
TRBJ1-1 | TRBV7-6 | CASSQGPGIRAEAFF
TRBJ2-7 | TRBV5-1 | CASSWVGRGQGRYEQYF
TRBJ2-3 | TRBV27 | CASSLLASGRGADTQYF
TRBJ2-5 | TRBV5-1 | CASSLAGTGESETQYF
TRBJ1-5 | TRBV21-1 | CASSKDEVTGRNQPQHF
TRBJ2-2 | TRBV27 | CASNPDSLNTGELFF
TRBJ1-5 | TRBV7-2 | CASSLFSNQPQHF
TRBJ2-7 | TRBV28 | CASSPTGSFYEQYF
TRBJ2-1 | TRBV29-1 | CSVTEAPYNEQFF
TRBJ1-1 | TRBV4-1 | CASSQEMRVPTEAFF
TRBJ1-4 | TRBV7-9 | CASNLGSILEEKLFF
TRBJ2-7 | TRBV28 | CASSAYRGEQYF
TRBJ2-2 | TRBV29-1 | CSVEGSGRYTGELFF
TRBJ2-2 | TRBV28 | CASSLIGGVNTGELFF
TRBJ2-7 | TRBV15 | CATSGTGRHEQYF
TRBJ1-2 | TRBV5-4 | CASSMSANYGYTF
TRBJ2-7 | TRBV7-9 | CASSSGHHLSYEQYF
TRBJ1-2 | TRBV30 | CAWTGGAGYTF
TRBJ1-2 | TRBV2 | CASSGTGRVGYTF
TRBJ1-1 | TRBV29-1 | CSGRNTEAFF
TRBJ2-4 | TRBV28 | CASSLSGVEGIQYF
TRBJ2-1 | TRBV23-1 | CASSLSGTRGSYNEQFF
TRBJ2-5 | TRBV29-1 | CSVEPGLETQYF
TRBJ2-3 | TRBV5-4 | CASRHGASQNTDTQYF
TRBJ2-1 | TRBV20-1 | CSGLANEQFF
TRBJ1-5 | TRBV18 | CASSRDSNQPQHF
TRBJ1-2 | TRBV6-1 | CASSARQGAGDGYTF